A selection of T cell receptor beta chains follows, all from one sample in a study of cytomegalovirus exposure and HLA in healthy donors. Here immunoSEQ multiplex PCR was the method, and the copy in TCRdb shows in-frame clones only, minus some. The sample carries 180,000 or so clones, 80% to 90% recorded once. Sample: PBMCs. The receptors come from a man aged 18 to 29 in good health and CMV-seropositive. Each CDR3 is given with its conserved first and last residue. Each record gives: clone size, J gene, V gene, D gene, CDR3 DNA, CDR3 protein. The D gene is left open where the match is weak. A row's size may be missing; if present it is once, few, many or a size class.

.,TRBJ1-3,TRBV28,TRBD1,TGTGCCAGCAGCCTGACAGGGAACGGAAACACCATATATTTT,CASSLTGNGNTIYF
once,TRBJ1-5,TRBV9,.,TGTGCCAGCAGCGTAGATTTGGGGCTAAATCAGCCCCAGCATTTT,CASSVDLGLNQPQHF
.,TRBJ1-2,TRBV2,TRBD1,TGTGCCAGCAGGCCAGGGGGCAGTAACTATGGCTACACCTTC,CASRPGGSNYGYTF
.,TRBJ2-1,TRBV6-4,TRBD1,TGTGCCAGCTCGCCGGACAGGGGGCGAAACAATGAGCAGTTCTTC,CASSPDRGRNNEQFF
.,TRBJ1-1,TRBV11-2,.,TGTGCCAGCAGCCCCGGGGGGACTCACACTGAAGCTTTCTTT,CASSPGGTHTEAFF
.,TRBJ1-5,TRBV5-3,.,TGTGCCAGAAGCTTAAATCATTGGGTTTCGGGTCTTCGCTTCAATCAGCCCCAGCATTTT,CARSLNHWVSGLRFNQPQHF
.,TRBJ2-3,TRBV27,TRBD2,TGTGCCAGCAGTTCCTCTGGTAGCGGGCGGGCTGATACGCAGTATTTT,CASSSSGSGRADTQYF
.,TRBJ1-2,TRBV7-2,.,TGTGCCAGCAGCTTGAAGGGGAACAACTATGGCTACACCTTC,CASSLKGNNYGYTF
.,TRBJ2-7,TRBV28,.,TGTGCCAGCAGTTTCCCGTTGAGTAACTACGAGCAGTACTTC,CASSFPLSNYEQYF
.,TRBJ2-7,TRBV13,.,TGTGCCAGCAGCCCCCGGACAGTGAGCTCCTACGAGCAGTACTTC,CASSPRTVSSYEQYF
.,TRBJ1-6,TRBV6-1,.,TGTGCCAGCATTCCGAGCTCCTATAATTCACCCCTCCACTTT,CASIPSSYNSPLHF
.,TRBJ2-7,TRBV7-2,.,TGTGCCAGCAGCTTAGCGAGACAGAGCTACGAGCAGTACTTC,CASSLARQSYEQYF
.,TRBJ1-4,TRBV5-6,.,TGTGCCAGCAGCTTTCGGGGGGCGCAGGGTGAAAAACTGTTTTTT,CASSFRGAQGEKLFF
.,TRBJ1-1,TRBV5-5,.,TGTGCCAGCAGCTTGATCCGGGTTGGAGGGTTTTTGGGGAACACTGAAGCTTTCTTT,CASSLIRVGGFLGNTEAFF
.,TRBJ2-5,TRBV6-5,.,TGTGCCAGCAGTGCCGATCTAAGGGGGACCCAGTACTTC,CASSADLRGTQYF
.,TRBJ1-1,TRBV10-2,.,TGCGCCAGCAGTGAGTCGGCTGGCAGGGAGGCCCCGAACACTGAAGCTTTCTTT,CASSESAGREAPNTEAFF
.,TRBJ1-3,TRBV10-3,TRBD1,TGTGCCATCATCTTCGGGGGACAGGGGAACTCTGGAAACACCATATATTTT,CAIIFGGQGNSGNTIYF
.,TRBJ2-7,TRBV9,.,TGTGCCAGCAGCGCGGGGGACAGTATCTACGAGCAGTACTTC,CASSAGDSIYEQYF
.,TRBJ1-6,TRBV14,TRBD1,TGTGCCAGCAGCCCGCCCGGGACAGGGGGTTCACCCCTCCACTTT,CASSPPGTGGSPLHF
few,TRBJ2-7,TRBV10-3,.,TGTGCCATCAGCAGTGGGGGGAACTACGAGCAGTACTTC,CAISSGGNYEQYF
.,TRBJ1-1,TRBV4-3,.,TGCGCCAGCAGCCAAGAGACCGAAAACCGGGGAGCTTTCTTT,CASSQETENRGAFF
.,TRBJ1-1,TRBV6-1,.,TGTGCCAGCAGAAAAAGTTCGCGGGCCTACACTGAAGCTTTCTTT,CASRKSSRAYTEAFF
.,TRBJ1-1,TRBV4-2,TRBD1,TGTGCCAGCAGCCAAGATCGCTCGGGACAGGGGGGGTATAGTGAAGCTTTCTTT,CASSQDRSGQGGYSEAFF
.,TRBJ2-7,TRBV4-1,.,TGCGCCAGCAGCCACAGACGAGGGAACGAGCAGTACTTC,CASSHRRGNEQYF
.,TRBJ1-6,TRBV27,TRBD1,TGTGCCAGCAGTTCCAGGACAGGGATTAGCTATAATTCACCCCTCCACTTT,CASSSRTGISYNSPLHF
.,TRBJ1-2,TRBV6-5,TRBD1,TGTGCCAGCAGTTCAGACAGGGTGTACTTTTATGGCTACACCTTC,CASSSDRVYFYGYTF
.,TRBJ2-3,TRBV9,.,TGTGCCAGCAGCTTCCGGGGAGCCACAGATACGCAGTATTTT,CASSFRGATDTQYF
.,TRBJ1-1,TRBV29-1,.,TGCAGCGTCGACTCGGTACACACTGAAGCTTTCTTT,CSVDSVHTEAFF
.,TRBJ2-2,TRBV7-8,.,TGTGCCAGCAGCTTAGCACGGGGGTCCCCCACCGGGGAGCTGTTTTTT,CASSLARGSPTGELFF
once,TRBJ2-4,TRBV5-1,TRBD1,TGCGCCAGCAGCCCGGGACAGGTCGGGGACATTCAGTACTTC,CASSPGQVGDIQYF
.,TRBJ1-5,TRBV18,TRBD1,TGTGCCAGCTCAGCCTCGACAGGGGATCAGCCCCAGCATTTT,CASSASTGDQPQHF
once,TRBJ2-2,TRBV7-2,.,TGTGCCAGCAGCTTAGCTTTCGGCGGATACAACACCGGGGAGCTGTTTTTT,CASSLAFGGYNTGELFF
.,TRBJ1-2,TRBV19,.,TGTGCCAGTAGTATAGATCCCCTCGACCTAAGGGGCGGCTATGGCTACACCTTC,CASSIDPLDLRGGYGYTF
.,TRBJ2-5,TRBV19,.,TGTGCCAGTAGTGTATCCCGGACGGGGGAGACCCAGTACTTC,CASSVSRTGETQYF
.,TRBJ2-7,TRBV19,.,TGTGCCAGTAGGGGTAGCGACGAGCAGTACTTC,CASRGSDEQYF
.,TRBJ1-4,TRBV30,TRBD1,TGTGCCTCACACCGACAGGGGCTAAGTGAAAAACTGTTTTTT,CASHRQGLSEKLFF
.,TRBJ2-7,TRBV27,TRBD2,TGTGCCAGCAGTTTATCGGGCCTAGCGGGGGCCTACTACGAGCAGTACTTC,CASSLSGLAGAYYEQYF
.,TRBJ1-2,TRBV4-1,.,TGCGCCAGCAGCCAACTACAGGGAAGCGTCTCGGGCTACACCTTC,CASSQLQGSVSGYTF
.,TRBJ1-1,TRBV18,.,TGTGCCAGCTCACCACTTACTACTAATGCAGTCATGAACACTGAAGCTTTCTTT,CASSPLTTNAVMNTEAFF
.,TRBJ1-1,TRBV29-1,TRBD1,TGCAGCGCGGACAGGGTTGATGAAGCTTTCTTT,CSADRVDEAFF
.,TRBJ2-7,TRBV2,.,TGTGCCAGCAGCTGGAGCTCCTACGAGCAGTACTTC,CASSWSSYEQYF
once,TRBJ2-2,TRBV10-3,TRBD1,TGTGCCATCAGTGAACGGGACAGGGCTAACGGGGAGCTGTTTTTT,CAISERDRANGELFF
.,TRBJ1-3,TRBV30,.,TGTGCCTGGAGTTGGCCTGAGACAGGTGGTGGAAACACCATATATTTT,CAWSWPETGGGNTIYF
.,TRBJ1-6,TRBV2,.,TGTGCCAGCAGTGAAACCTTTCAGGGGAGGGATTCACCCCTCCACTTT,CASSETFQGRDSPLHF
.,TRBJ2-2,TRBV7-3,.,TGTGCCAGCAGCTTAAAAGGATCCGGAGGGCTGTTTTTT,CASSLKGSGGLFF
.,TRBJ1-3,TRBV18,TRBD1,TGTGCCAGCTCACCAGATAAGGGACAGCCTCGCTCTGGAAACACCATATATTTT,CASSPDKGQPRSGNTIYF
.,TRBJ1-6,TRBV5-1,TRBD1,TGCGCCAACAGCTTGGACAGGGGGGATTCACCCCTCCACTTT,CANSLDRGDSPLHF
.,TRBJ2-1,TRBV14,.,TGTGCCAGCAGCCAAGCGCTTAGCTCCTACAATGAGCAGTTCTTC,CASSQALSSYNEQFF
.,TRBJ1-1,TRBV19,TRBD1,TGTGCCAGTAACCCTCTCGGGACAGGGGGTAGAGTTGAAGCTTTCTTT,CASNPLGTGGRVEAFF
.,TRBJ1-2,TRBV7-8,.,TGTGCCAGCAGCTTAGAGGCGGGCAACTATGGCTACACCTTC,CASSLEAGNYGYTF
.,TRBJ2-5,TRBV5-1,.,TGCGCCAGCAGCGTTTCCGGGATCCAAGAGACCCAGTACTTC,CASSVSGIQETQYF
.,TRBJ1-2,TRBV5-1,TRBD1,TGCGCCAGCAGCGTGGACAGGGCTAACTATGGCTACACCTTC,CASSVDRANYGYTF
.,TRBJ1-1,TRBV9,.,TGTGCCAGCAGCGTGGGAGCAGAGGGCCGAGGCACTGAAGCTTTCTTT,CASSVGAEGRGTEAFF
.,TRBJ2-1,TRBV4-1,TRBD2,TGCGCCAGCAGCCAAGATCGACCGGGACTAGCGGGGGGAAATGAGCAGTTCTTC,CASSQDRPGLAGGNEQFF
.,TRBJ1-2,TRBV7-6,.,TGTGCCAGCAGCCCGCAGGGAGGGGATGGCTACACCTTC,CASSPQGGDGYTF